The present entry profiles one TCR beta chain with its context. Its cognate antigen is unknown. These data originate in a study of T-cell memory formation after mild COVID-19. Study in general: Largely donor-specific TCR clusters were found. Whole-study results and caveats: Certain responding clones were present in pre-infection memory, suggesting participation of cross-reactive memory. Among CD4+ contracting clones, most were CM and EM, and CD8+ ones EMRA.

This CDR3 has 11 residues. The V and J ends lost 5 bases and 14 bases respectively, with 13 bases between them. TCRdb reprocessed the 5' RACE reads via MiXCR and lists one record per CDR3 protein. Of 110,000 to 150,000 distinct CDR3 sequences listed, more than 13% are singletons. The chain employs TRBV12-3 or TRBV12-4 and TRBJ2-4; maybe TRBD1 (7 bases). The sample comprised PBMCs or a T cell subset sorted from them (not recorded which). The origin of this receptor is an adult woman who had mild COVID-19 (a few samples of this study predate the infection). Cell type and time point are not known. DNA of the CDR3: TGTGCCAGCAGTCCAGGGGGGACAGAGTACTTC. This gives the protein CASSPGGTEYF.